The 15 T cell receptor beta chains presented below share a single source sample, sequenced in a study of blood T cells in healthy people across ages (dated by TCRdb to between 2015 and 2016). The library was prepared using 5' RACE. These reads were obtained on an Illumina HiSeq 2500. The second PCR ran for roughly 6 to 11 cycles and used a J-beta primer mix along with a sample-barcoded 5' primer. Through fastp at Q25 and MiXCR, TCRdb rebuilt clones from the public reads, retaining in-frame beta chains. Every CDR3 protein is listed once, alongside the most common genes and DNA of its rows. This sample holds over 950,000 distinct CDR3 sequences; roughly 47% were observed only once. In total, the top ten clones hold 20% to 25% of the sample. The specimen was blood. The source is a woman aged 55-70 years in good health.

This clonotype has just a few counts. V gene TRBV12-3 or TRBV12-4 combines with J gene TRBJ2-1; 7 bases are shared with TRBD2. Germline trimming cut 5 bases from V and 13 bases from J; bases unmatched to any gene: 14. The CDR3 has 14 amino acids. CDR3 sequence (DNA): TGTGCCAGCAGTCCCCGGGGAGGGGTGGAGACCCAGTTCTTC. It translates to CASSPRGGVETQFF.

This clonotype has a handful of counts. V gene TRBV24-1 combines with J gene TRBJ2-3; maybe TRBD2 (5 bases). The CDR3 is 13 amino acids. The germline gives CDR1 KGHDR, CDR2 SFDVKD. V lost 9 bases and J 0 bases, leaving 9 bases between the germline ends. The DNA of the CDR3 is TGTGCCACCGGCGGGCGGAGCACAGATACGCAGTATTTT. Its translation is CATGGRSTDTQYF.

The rearrangement links TRBV7-3 to TRBJ2-5, with D perhaps matching TRBD2 (6 bases). Trimming took off 4 bases at V and 0 bases at J, with 12 bases between the two ends. Germline V gene data show CDR1 as SGHTA and CDR2 as FQGTGA. This CDR3 contains 15 residues. The chain's CDR3 is CASSSLREDQETQYF. For the CDR3, the DNA is TGTGCCAGCAGCTCTCTGAGGGAGGACCAAGAGACCCAGTACTTC.

The chain recombines TRBV7-2 with TRBJ2-7; 7 nucleotides line up with TRBD1. The J call is uncertain, as TRBJ2-5 better fits the DNA end. Germline V CDR1 and CDR2: SGHTA, FQGNSA. The CDR3 has 12 residues. The CDR3 here is CASSADRVTQYF. CDR3 in DNA: TGTGCCAGCAGCGCCGACAGGGTGACCCAGTACTTC.

The chain is built from TRBV4-3 and TRBJ2-3; 7 nucleotides match TRBD2. Losses at the gene ends were 2 bases for V and 0 bases for J; bases not matched to a gene: 5. The CDR3 contains 16 residues. Germline CDR1 LGHNA, CDR2 YSLEER. The CDR3 DNA sequence: TGCGCCAGCAGCCAACAACTAGCGAGGAGCACAGATACGCAGTATTTT. This encodes CASSQQLARSTDTQYF.

The V call is TRBV4-2, the J call TRBJ2-7; 14 nucleotides align to TRBD2. The end of the DNA aligns better with TRBJ2-1, so the J call may be wrong. CDR1 LGHNA and CDR2 YNFKEQ come from the germline V gene. The length of the CDR3 is 16 residues. CDR3: CASSQATSGRVYEQFF. The CDR3 nucleotides are TGTGCCAGCAGCCAAGCGACTAGCGGGAGGGTCTATGAGCAGTTCTTC.

This rearrangement joins TRBV11-3 to TRBJ2-1; D is undetermined. V dropped 1 base and J dropped 4 bases, with 23 bases sitting between them. Germline V gene sequence: CDR1 SGHNT, CDR2 YENEEA. This CDR3 is 19 amino acids long. CDR3 loop: CASSLASRLGGSVYNEQFF. The CDR3 DNA sequence: TGTGCCAGCAGCTTAGCTTCCAGGTTAGGCGGCAGCGTATACAATGAGCAGTTCTTC.

This clonotype was seen only a few times. The chain combines TRBV5-1 with TRBJ2-1; maybe TRBD2 (6 bases). The germline gives CDR1 SGHRS, CDR2 YFSETQ. The V end was cut by 4 bases, the J end by 4 bases, with 18 bases between. The CDR3 sequence is 16 residues long. CDR3: CASSPGREGLYNEQFF. CDR3 sequence (DNA): TGCGCCAGCAGCCCCGGGAGAGAGGGTTTGTACAATGAGCAGTTCTTC.

This rearrangement joins TRBV27 to TRBJ1-4; maybe TRBD1 (5 bases). The CDR3 spans 15 residues. Trimming cost V 4 bases and J 3 bases, with 12 bases left between them. Germline CDR1 reads MNHEY; CDR2 reads SMNVEV (reference sequence). In DNA, the CDR3 is TGTGCCAGCAGTTCTTCCGGGGCCTCTAATGAAAAACTGTTTTTT. Translated, it gives CASSSSGASNEKLFF.

V is TRBV7-8 and J is TRBJ2-7; no clear D gene. The germline V gene encodes CDR1 SGHVS and CDR2 FQNEAQ. The CDR3 is 15 amino acids. Trimming stripped 4 bases from V and 1 base from J, with 14 bases between. CDR3 in DNA: TGTGCCAGCAGCTCAGCGTGGCCGGGTTCCTACGAGCAGTACTTC. Translated: CASSSAWPGSYEQYF.

Only a few counts were recorded for this clonotype. This chain joins TRBV6-2 or TRBV6-3 and TRBJ2-7; possible D gene TRBD2, 6 bases. Germline values: CDR1 MNHEY, CDR2 SVGEGT. CDR3 length equals 14 residues. Trimming took 2 bases from V and 3 from J, leaving 11 bases between them. In DNA form, the CDR3 reads TGTGCCAGCAGTTACGGAGGGACCTACTACGAGCAGTACTTC. This gives the protein CASSYGGTYYEQYF.

V gene TRBV20-1 combines with J gene TRBJ1-2; D is uncertain. Between the trimmed V and J ends, which lost 6 bases and 0 bases, there was a span of 17 bases. The CDR3 runs to 15 residues. Germline V CDR1 and CDR2: DFQATT, SNEGSKA (reference sequence). CDR3 sequence (DNA): TGCAGTGCCGAGGGAGTAGACACCTCTAACTATGGCTACACCTTC. Translating it yields CSAEGVDTSNYGYTF.

The J gene is TRBJ1-1, the V gene TRBV29-1, with 7 nucleotides matching TRBD1. Germline assignment: CDR1 SQVTM and CDR2 ANQGSEA. CDR3 length equals 12 residues. J lost 4 bases, V lost 5 bases, and 4 bases had no gene match. CDR3 DNA: TGCAGCGTTAGGGGGCCGGGCACTGAAGCTTTCTTT. Its protein is CSVRGPGTEAFF. Full variable domain (rest looked up from reference TRBV29-1 and TRBJ1-1): SAVISQKPSRDICQRGTSLTIQCQVDSQVTMMFWYRQQPGQSLTLIATANQGSEATYESGFVIDKFPISRPNLTFSTLTVSNMSPEDSSIYLCSVRGPGTEAFFGQGTRLTVV.

Points on this clonotype: One end of the junction varies from germline; a read error may be responsible. V and J are TRBV9 and TRBJ2-3, with 7 bases aligning to TRBD2. The CDR3 loop spans 15 amino acids. CDR1 and CDR2 from the germline V gene are SGDLS and YYNGEE. The CDR3 DNA reads TGTGCCAGCAGCGTAGAGGGAGGGATCACAGCTACGCGGTATTTT. It encodes CASSVEGGITATRYF.

V and J are TRBV4-2 and TRBJ1-2; tentative D call: TRBD1 (6 bases). CDR3 length: 14 amino acids. Trimming removed 2 bases at V and 6 bases at J, with 13 bases between. CDR1 and CDR2 from the germline V gene are LGHNA and YNFKEQ. The CDR3 region is CASSQSTGSHGYTF. In nucleotides, the CDR3 is TGTGCCAGCAGCCAATCTACAGGGAGCCATGGCTACACCTTC.